Listed below are T cell receptor beta chains from one sample, sequenced in a study of cytomegalovirus exposure and HLA in healthy donors. Produced via immunoSEQ multiplex PCR; TCRdb's table is partial and in-frame only. The sample shows 130,000 to 150,000 clones, about 80% of them seen only once. The sequenced sample was PBMCs. The source is a man aged 40-49 years in good health and CMV-seronegative. The CDR3 runs from the conserved cysteine through the conserved F or W. Each record gives: CDR3 protein, CDR3 DNA, V gene, clone size, J gene, D gene. The D gene is left open where the match is weak. Size is stated for part of the rows, as once, few or many counts, or as a class when the clone is expanded.

CASSPPGWDYGYTF TGTGCCAGCAGCCCTCCGGGATGGGACTATGGCTACACCTTC TRBV14 NA TRBJ1-2 NA
CASRPGQGSGNTIYF TGTGCCAGCAGGCCGGGACAGGGATCTGGAAACACCATATATTTT TRBV6-1 NA TRBJ1-3 TRBD1
CASSRRDSGYTF TGTGCCAGTAGCCGAAGGGACAGTGGCTACACCTTC TRBV19 NA TRBJ1-2 TRBD1
CASSLDGNTIYF TGTGCCAGCAGCTTAGACGGGAACACCATATATTTT TRBV7-9 NA TRBJ1-3 NA
CASSVSGGAGDTQYF TGCGCCAGCAGTGTCTCGGGGGGGGCCGGAGATACGCAGTATTTT TRBV10-1 NA TRBJ2-3 TRBD2
CASGQSRLSSGNTIYF TGTGCCAGCGGACAATCGAGACTGTCTTCGGGAAACACCATATATTTT TRBV7-2 NA TRBJ1-3 NA
CASSYSSRAREKLFF TGTGCCAGCAGTTACTCGAGCAGGGCAAGAGAAAAACTGTTTTTT TRBV6-5 NA TRBJ1-4 NA
CASSESGQVGGVGELFF TGCGCCAGCAGTGAGTCGGGACAGGTGGGAGGCGTCGGGGAGCTGTTTTTT TRBV10-2 NA TRBJ2-2 TRBD1
CASSRKTGRYTEAFF TGTGCCAGCAGCCGCAAGACAGGACGATACACTGAAGCTTTCTTT TRBV14 NA TRBJ1-1 NA
CASSFSGGRETQYF TGTGCCAGCAGCTTTAGCGGGGGGAGAGAGACCCAGTACTTC TRBV5-4 NA TRBJ2-5 TRBD2
CASSTTHADEQFF TGTGCCAGCAGCACTACCCATGCGGATGAGCAGTTCTTC TRBV7-9 once TRBJ2-1 NA
CASSGEGQQANYGYTF TGTGCCAGCAGTGGTGAGGGACAGCAAGCTAACTATGGCTACACCTTC TRBV25-1 NA TRBJ1-2 TRBD1
CASSWTGYIYEQYF TGTGCCAGCAGTTGGACGGGATATATCTACGAGCAGTACTTC TRBV27 NA TRBJ2-7 NA
CASSTLAGGNNEQFF TGTGCCAGTAGTACGCTAGCGGGGGGGAACAATGAGCAGTTCTTC TRBV19 NA TRBJ2-1 TRBD2
CASMEQLSSYNSPLHF TGTGCCAGCATGGAACAGTTGAGCTCCTATAATTCACCCCTCCACTTT TRBV27 NA TRBJ1-6 NA
CASSVERNTGELFF TGTGCCAGCAGTGTCGAGCGCAACACCGGGGAGCTGTTTTTT TRBV6-4 NA TRBJ2-2 NA
CASSLTSGGYVKETQYF TGCGCCAGCAGCCTAACTAGCGGGGGGTATGTTAAGGAGACCCAGTACTTC TRBV4-1 once TRBJ2-5 TRBD2
CARGGEKPSGNTIYF TGTGCCAGAGGGGGGGAAAAGCCCTCTGGAAACACCATATATTTT TRBV2 NA TRBJ1-3 NA
CASSPGFQETQYF TGTGCCAGCAGCCCGGGATTTCAAGAGACCCAGTACTTC TRBV5-6 once TRBJ2-5 NA
CASSPRQGLGSNQPQHF TGTGCCAGCAGCCCTAGGCAGGGCCTAGGGAGCAATCAGCCCCAGCATTTT TRBV28 NA TRBJ1-5 NA
CASLGGQGRFEKLFF TGCGCCAGCTTAGGGGGACAGGGGAGGTTTGAAAAACTGTTTTTT TRBV4-1 NA TRBJ1-4 TRBD1
CASSQTKPPGQHGYTF TGTGCCAGCAGTCAAACCAAGCCGCCGGGACAGCATGGCTACACCTTC TRBV7-8 NA TRBJ1-2 TRBD1
CASSLSPGLGSSYNEQFF TGTGCCAGCAGTTTATCCCCCGGACTGGGAAGCTCCTACAATGAGCAGTTCTTC TRBV28 NA TRBJ2-1 NA
CASSSNLGSYGYTF TGTGCCAGTAGTAGTAACCTAGGGAGCTATGGCTACACCTTC TRBV19 NA TRBJ1-2 NA
CASAYLSTNYGYTF TGTGCCAGTGCCTATCTTTCAACTAACTATGGCTACACCTTC TRBV6-1 few TRBJ1-2 NA
CASSSKRGGTDTQYF TGTGCCAGCAGCTCAAAGCGGGGGGGTACAGATACGCAGTATTTT TRBV7-8 NA TRBJ2-3 TRBD2
CASSFYPRNTNTGELFF TGCGCCAGCAGCTTTTATCCCCGAAACACGAACACCGGGGAGCTGTTTTTT TRBV5-1 few TRBJ2-2 NA
CASSLSGAGYNSPLHF TGCGCCAGCAGCTTGTCAGGGGCAGGGTATAATTCACCCCTCCACTTT TRBV5-1 NA TRBJ1-6 NA
CASRETTSLNTEAFF TGCGCCAGCAGGGAGACAACCTCACTGAACACTGAAGCTTTCTTT TRBV10-2 once TRBJ1-1 NA
CASSYSPGQGDEKLFF TGTGCCAGCAGTTACTCGCCGGGACAGGGTGATGAAAAACTGTTTTTT TRBV6-5 few TRBJ1-4 TRBD1
CASSLEGQRGARGYTF TGTGCCAGCAGCTTGGAGGGGCAGCGGGGGGCGCGAGGCTACACCTTC TRBV5-4 NA TRBJ1-2 NA
CASSRLTGTGMWDEQYF TGTGCCAGCAGCCGGTTAACCGGGACAGGGATGTGGGACGAGCAGTACTTC TRBV5-6 NA TRBJ2-7 TRBD1
CASSLAQGGSGNTIYF TGTGCCAGCAGCTTAGCGCAGGGAGGTTCTGGAAACACCATATATTTT TRBV7-6 NA TRBJ1-3 NA
CASRRDRVNEQYF TGTGCCAGCAGAAGAGACAGGGTAAACGAGCAGTACTTC TRBV6-5 NA TRBJ2-7 TRBD1
CASRRGMNTEAFF TGTGCCAGCCGTCGGGGGATGAACACTGAAGCTTTCTTT TRBV6-6 few TRBJ1-1 NA
CASSEPLFNQPQHF TGTGCCAGCAGTGAACCCCTGTTCAATCAGCCCCAGCATTTT TRBV2 NA TRBJ1-5 NA
CASSGSEFQPQHF TGTGCCAGCAGCGGCTCCGAATTTCAGCCCCAGCATTTT TRBV7-9 NA TRBJ1-5 NA
CASSLAGGQGQETQYF TGTGCTAGCAGCTTAGCGGGCGGACAGGGGCAAGAGACCCAGTACTTC TRBV7-7 NA TRBJ2-5 TRBD1
CAWSVLRGITEAFF TGTGCCTGGAGTGTACTTAGGGGGATAACTGAAGCTTTCTTT TRBV30 NA TRBJ1-1 NA
CAWTKQGNYGYTF TGTGCCTGGACGAAACAGGGGAACTATGGCTACACCTTC TRBV30 few TRBJ1-2 TRBD1
CASSRNRGSSYNEQFF TGTGCCAGCAGCCGAAACAGGGGGAGCTCCTACAATGAGCAGTTCTTC TRBV27 NA TRBJ2-1 TRBD1
CASSFRGSNYGYTF TGTGCCAGCAGCTTTCGGGGTTCTAACTATGGCTACACCTTC TRBV5-4 NA TRBJ1-2 NA
CASSPGGSYEQYF TGTGCCAGCAGCCCAGGGGGATCCTACGAGCAGTACTTC TRBV9 NA TRBJ2-7 TRBD1
CASSPQTGGYTF TGTGCCAGCAGCCCCCAAACCGGGGGCTACACCTTC TRBV7-9 NA TRBJ1-2 NA
CASSQDRTGWSYNSPLHF TGTGCCAGCAGCCAGGATAGGACAGGGTGGTCCTATAATTCACCCCTCCACTTT TRBV16 NA TRBJ1-6 TRBD1
CASSLSRDGETQYF TGTGCCAGCAGCTTAAGCAGGGATGGTGAGACCCAGTACTTC TRBV7-9 NA TRBJ2-5 NA
CASSPRGGRLNTEAFF TGTGCCAGCAGCCCTCGGGGGGGCAGGCTGAACACTGAAGCTTTCTTT TRBV7-3 NA TRBJ1-1 NA
CASSVAAGGASTDTQYF TGTGCCAGCAGCGTAGCCGCAGGCGGGGCGAGCACAGATACGCAGTATTTT TRBV9 NA TRBJ2-3 NA
CASSLGGRNSPLHF TGTGCCAGCAGCTTGGGGGGGAGGAATTCACCCCTCCACTTT TRBV5-6 NA TRBJ1-6 NA
CASSQGTGIFYEQYF TGCGCCAGCAGCCAAGGGACAGGGATATTCTACGAGCAGTACTTC TRBV5-1 NA TRBJ2-7 TRBD1
CASSFSGREETQYF TGTGCCAGCAGCTTCTCGGGCAGGGAAGAGACCCAGTACTTC TRBV7-9 once TRBJ2-5 NA
CASSLLGGTGPYEQYF TGTGCCAGCAGCCTCCTAGGGGGGACAGGGCCCTACGAGCAGTACTTC TRBV4-2 few TRBJ2-7 TRBD1
CASSGDRELPYEQYF TGTGCCAGCAGTGGGGACAGGGAGCTTCCCTACGAGCAGTACTTC TRBV6-6 NA TRBJ2-7 TRBD1
CASSQDAGIVGYTF TGCGCCAGCAGCCAAGACGCAGGGATCGTTGGCTACACCTTC TRBV4-3 NA TRBJ1-2 NA
CASIHQGAGGEKLFF TGTGCCAGCATCCACCAGGGGGCAGGTGGGGAAAAACTGTTTTTT TRBV28 NA TRBJ1-4 TRBD1
CASSSNFLNYGYTF TGTGCCAGCAGCTCAAATTTCCTAAACTATGGCTACACCTTC TRBV7-6 NA TRBJ1-2 NA
CASSDYGTGTYEQYF TGTGCCAGCAGTGATTACGGGACAGGGACTTACGAGCAGTACTTC TRBV6-1 NA TRBJ2-7 TRBD1
CASSRQGVTEAFF TGTGCCAGCTCACGCCAGGGGGTCACTGAAGCTTTCTTT TRBV18 NA TRBJ1-1 TRBD1
CASSSQGMNTEAFF TGTGCCAGCAGCTCCCAGGGAATGAACACTGAAGCTTTCTTT TRBV7-3 NA TRBJ1-1 NA
CASSLLGQGATNEKLFF TGTGCCAGCAGTTTACTTGGACAGGGGGCAACTAATGAAAAACTGTTTTTT TRBV28 NA TRBJ1-4 TRBD1